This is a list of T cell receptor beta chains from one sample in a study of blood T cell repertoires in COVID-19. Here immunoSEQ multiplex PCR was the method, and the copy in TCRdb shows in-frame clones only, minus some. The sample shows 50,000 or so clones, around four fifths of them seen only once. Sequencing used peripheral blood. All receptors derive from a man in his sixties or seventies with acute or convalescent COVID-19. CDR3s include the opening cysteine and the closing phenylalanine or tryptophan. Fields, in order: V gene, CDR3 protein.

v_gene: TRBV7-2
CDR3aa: CASSGDRGSNQPQHF

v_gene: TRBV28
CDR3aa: CASSLGSGQGEETQYF

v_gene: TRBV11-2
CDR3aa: CASSLRVPTDTQYF

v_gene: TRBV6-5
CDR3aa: CASRLTGGTRQPQHF

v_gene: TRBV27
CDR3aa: CASSFRFGTGGIEQYF

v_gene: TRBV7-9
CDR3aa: CASSRTDPPEAFF

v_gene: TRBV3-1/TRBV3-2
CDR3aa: CASSQGGTGNTEAFF

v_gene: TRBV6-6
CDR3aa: CASSPGGEKLFF

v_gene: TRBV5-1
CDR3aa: CASSLAAGTLHGYTF

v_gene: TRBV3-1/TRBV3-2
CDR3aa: CASSLAGGISSYEQYF

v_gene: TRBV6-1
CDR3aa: CASRYMGQGADEQYF

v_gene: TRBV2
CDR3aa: CASSTDRANTGELFF

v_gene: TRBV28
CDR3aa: CASRGPENYGYTF

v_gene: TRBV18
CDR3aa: CASSPATGSPLEQYF

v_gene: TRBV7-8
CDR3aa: CASSYSGTLNTEAFF

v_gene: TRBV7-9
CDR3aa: CASSLPQGFTGELFF

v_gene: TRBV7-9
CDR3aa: CASSLQGHGAFF

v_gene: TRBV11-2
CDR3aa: CASSGQADYGYTF

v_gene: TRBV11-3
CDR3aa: CASQKRGNTEAFF

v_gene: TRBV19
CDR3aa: CASSKGRRAEAFF

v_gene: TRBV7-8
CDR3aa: CASSLAARGDDQPQHF

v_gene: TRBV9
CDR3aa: CASSVGGTGNTEAFF

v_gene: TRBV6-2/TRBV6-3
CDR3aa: CASSRQTGDAGELFF

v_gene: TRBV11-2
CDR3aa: CASSLGSLRYEQYF

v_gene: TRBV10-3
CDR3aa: CAIRPGTSRWSSTDTQYF

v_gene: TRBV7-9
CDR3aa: CASSFDRGWGTEAFF

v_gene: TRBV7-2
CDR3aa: CASSSQIGTGPNYGYTF

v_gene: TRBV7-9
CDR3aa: CASSTRTGGNSPLHF

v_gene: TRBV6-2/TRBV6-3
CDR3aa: CASSSGLAGGPGNEQFF

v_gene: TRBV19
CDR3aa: CASSIQGPPGNTIYF

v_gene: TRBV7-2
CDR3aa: CASSLQGYSYEQYF

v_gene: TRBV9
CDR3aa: CASSFPGGALFF

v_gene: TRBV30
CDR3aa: CAWSVLGRRPEKLFF

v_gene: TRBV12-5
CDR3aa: CASGGTYGEKLFF

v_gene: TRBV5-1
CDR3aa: CASSTGLREQYF

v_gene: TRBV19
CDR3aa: CASSPDRNQPQHF

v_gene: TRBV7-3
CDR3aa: CASSLMSGGYNEQFF

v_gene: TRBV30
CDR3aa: CAWSRGQGYEQYF

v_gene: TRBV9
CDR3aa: CASSVGQGADTQYF

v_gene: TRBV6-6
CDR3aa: CASSHDPREGYTF

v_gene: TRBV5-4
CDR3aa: CASSWGQGGTGELFF

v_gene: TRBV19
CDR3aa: CASGRVRGPGYTF

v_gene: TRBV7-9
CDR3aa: CASSTYLRETQYF

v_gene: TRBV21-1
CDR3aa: CASSQRKARGTPNYGYTF

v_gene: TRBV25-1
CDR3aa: CASTPPTSETQYF

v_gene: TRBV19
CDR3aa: CASSTDRASYYNEQFF

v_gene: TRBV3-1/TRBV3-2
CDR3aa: CASSLRLAGVEETQYF

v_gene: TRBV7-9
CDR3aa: CASSTNSPQGAYGYTF

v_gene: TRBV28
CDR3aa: CASSKQSKTPGTGHNQPQHF

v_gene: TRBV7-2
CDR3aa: CASSSIFFAGRSYEQYF